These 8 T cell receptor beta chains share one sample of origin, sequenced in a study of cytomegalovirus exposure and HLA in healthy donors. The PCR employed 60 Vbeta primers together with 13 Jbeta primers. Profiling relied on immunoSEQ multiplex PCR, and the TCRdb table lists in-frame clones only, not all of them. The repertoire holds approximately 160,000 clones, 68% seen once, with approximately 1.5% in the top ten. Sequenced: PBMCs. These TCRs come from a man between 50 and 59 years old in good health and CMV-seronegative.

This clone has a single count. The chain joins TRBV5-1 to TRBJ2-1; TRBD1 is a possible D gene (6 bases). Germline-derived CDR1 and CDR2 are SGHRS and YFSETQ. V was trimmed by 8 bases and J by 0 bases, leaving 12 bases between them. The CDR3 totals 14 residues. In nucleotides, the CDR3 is TGCGCCAGTTCCCAGGGGAGCTCCTACAATGAGCAGTTCTTC. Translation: CASSQGSSYNEQFF.

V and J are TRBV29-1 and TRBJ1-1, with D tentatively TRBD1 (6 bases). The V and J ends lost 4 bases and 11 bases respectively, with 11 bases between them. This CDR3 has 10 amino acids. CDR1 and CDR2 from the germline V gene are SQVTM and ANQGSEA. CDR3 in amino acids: CSVVQGEAFF. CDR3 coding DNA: TGCAGCGTTGTACAGGGTGAGGCTTTCTTT.

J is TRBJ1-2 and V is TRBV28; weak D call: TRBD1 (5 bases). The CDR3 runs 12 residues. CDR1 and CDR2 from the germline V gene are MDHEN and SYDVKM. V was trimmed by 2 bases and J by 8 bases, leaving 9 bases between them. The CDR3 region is CASSLQGWGYTF. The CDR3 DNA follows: TGTGCCAGCAGTTTACAGGGCTGGGGCTACACCTTC.

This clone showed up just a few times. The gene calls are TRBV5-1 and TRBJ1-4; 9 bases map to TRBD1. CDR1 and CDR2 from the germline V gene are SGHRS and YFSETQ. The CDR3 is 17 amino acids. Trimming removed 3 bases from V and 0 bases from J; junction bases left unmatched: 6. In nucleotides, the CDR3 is TGCGCCAGCAGCTGGGGGACAGGGAGGTCAACTAATGAAAAACTGTTTTTT. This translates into CASSWGTGRSTNEKLFF.

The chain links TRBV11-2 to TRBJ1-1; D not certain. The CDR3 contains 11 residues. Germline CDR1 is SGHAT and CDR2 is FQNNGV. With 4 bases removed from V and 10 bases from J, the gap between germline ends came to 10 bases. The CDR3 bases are TGTGCCAGCAGCTCCCTACTAATAGCTTTCTTT. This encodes CASSSLLIAFF. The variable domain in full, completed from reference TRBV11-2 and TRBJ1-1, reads EAGVAQSPRYKIIEKRQSVAFWCNPISGHATLYWYQQILGQGPKLLIQFQNNGVVDDSQLPKDRFSAERLKGVDSTLKIQPAKLEDSAVYLCASSSLLIAFFGQGTRLTVV.

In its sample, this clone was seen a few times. CDR3 sequence (DNA): TGTGCCAGCAGTGCTACGGGACAGCTGGCGGGCAATCAGCCCCAGCATTTT. It encodes CASSATGQLAGNQPQHF. V usage is TRBV6-1 and J usage is TRBJ1-5, with 7 bases identical to TRBD1. There are 17 residues in the CDR3. CDR1 MNHNS and CDR2 SASEGT come from the germline V gene. J lost 2 bases, V lost 4 bases, and 11 bases had no gene match.

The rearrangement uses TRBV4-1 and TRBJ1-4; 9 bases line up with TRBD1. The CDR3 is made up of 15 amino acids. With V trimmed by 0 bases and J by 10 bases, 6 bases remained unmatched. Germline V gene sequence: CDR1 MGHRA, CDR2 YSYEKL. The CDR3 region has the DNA TGCGCCAGCAGCCAAGATAATTCACAGGGGGCAAAACTGTTTTTT. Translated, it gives CASSQDNSQGAKLFF.

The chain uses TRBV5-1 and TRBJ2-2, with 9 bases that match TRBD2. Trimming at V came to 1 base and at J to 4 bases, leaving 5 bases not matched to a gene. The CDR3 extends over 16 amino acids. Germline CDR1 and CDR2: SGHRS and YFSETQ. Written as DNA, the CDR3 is TGCGCCAGCAGCTTGTTGGTAGCGGGGGCCACCGGGGAGCTGTTTTTT. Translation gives CASSLLVAGATGELFF.